Following are 31 T cell receptor beta chains from one sample sequenced in a study of shared clonotypes between healthy human individuals. This table comes from immunoSEQ multiplex PCR, and its TCRdb copy is limited to in-frame clones, with some not included. Here the sample spans about 2.4 million clones, 80% to 95% being singletons. Input material: naive CD4+ T cells from PBMCs. Subset defined: CD45RA+ positively selected. These TCRs come from a man aged 18-30 years in good health. Some clones in this sample may be carry-over from other donors' samples.

The V gene is TRBV30, the J gene TRBJ1-5; D gene unclear. This CDR3 contains 15 residues. Germline values: CDR1 GTSNPN, CDR2 SVGIG (reference sequence). Trimming shortened V by 4 bases and J by 0 bases, and 13 bases separated the two germline ends. The CDR3 spells CAWTGGTLSNQPQHF. The CDR3 region has the DNA TGTGCCTGGACGGGAGGCACCCTTAGCAATCAGCCCCAGCATTTT.

This clone occurred once. Additional DNA sequences in this sample encode the identical CDR3. The chain carries TRBV2 and TRBJ2-2, with 7 bases matching TRBD2. From germline, CDR1 is SNHLY and CDR2 FYNNEI. The junction had 5 bases not matched to a gene; V was cut back by 2 bases and J by 2 bases. The CDR3 length is 16 residues. The CDR3 DNA is TGTGCCAGCAGTGAACTTGGCGGGAGAAACACCGGGGAGCTGTTTTTT. Translated, it gives CASSELGGRNTGELFF.

The rearrangement joins TRBV4-1 to TRBJ2-7; no clear D. Germline V gene sequence: CDR1 MGHRA, CDR2 YSYEKL. The length of the CDR3 is 13 residues. With 4 bases removed from V and 0 bases from J, the gap between germline ends came to 7 bases. CDR3 sequence (DNA): TGCGCCAGCAGCCTTCGGAACTCCTACGAGCAGTACTTC. Protein product: CASSLRNSYEQYF.

This chain uses TRBV29-1 with TRBJ2-1; 13 bases fit TRBD2. The germline CDR1 and CDR2 sequences are SQVTM and ANQGSEA. The CDR3 length is 17 residues. J gave up 0 bases and V 5 bases, and 7 bases lay outside the gene matches. The CDR3 sequence is CSVYTSGRASSYNEQFF. In nucleotides, the CDR3 is TGCAGCGTTTATACTAGCGGGAGGGCAAGCTCCTACAATGAGCAGTTCTTC.

The chain uses TRBV28 and TRBJ2-7; D gene uncertain. Germline CDR1 is MDHEN and CDR2 is SYDVKM. This CDR3 spans 13 amino acids. The V and J ends lost 5 bases and 6 bases respectively, with 14 bases between them. The CDR3 reads CASSQETLREQYF. DNA for the CDR3: TGTGCCAGCAGTCAGGAAACTCTCCGCGAGCAGTACTTC.

The chain has TRBV5-1 and TRBJ2-6; a possible D gene is TRBD1 (6 bases). This CDR3 is built from 16 residues. CDR1 and CDR2 from the germline V gene are SGHRS and YFSETQ. Trimming shortened V by 4 bases and J by 4 bases, and 15 bases separated the two germline ends. CDR3 in amino acids: CASSRPQGQGANVLTF. DNA for the CDR3: TGCGCCAGCAGCCGGCCTCAAGGACAGGGGGCCAACGTCCTGACTTTC.

J is TRBJ2-2 and V is TRBV5-1; the match to TRBD1 covers 7 bases. The length of the CDR3 is 14 residues. After removal of 4 bases from V and 6 bases from J, the junction contained 6 bases not matched to a gene. The germline V gene has CDR1 SGHRS and CDR2 YFSETQ. The CDR3 coding sequence is TGCGCCAGCAGCCCGGGACAGCTGGCCGGGGAGCTGTTTTTT. This codes for CASSPGQLAGELFF.

This clone came up a few times. The chain links TRBV19 to TRBJ1-5, with D possibly being TRBD1 (5 bases). Looked up from germline, CDR1 is LNHDA and CDR2 is SQIVND (reference sequence). This CDR3 region has 13 residues. The germline V and J ends were trimmed by 9 bases and 9 bases, with 18 bases remaining between them. The CDR3: CASEGRGGRPQHF. The CDR3 DNA is TGTGCCAGCGAGGGACGGGGGGGGAGGCCCCAGCATTTT.

V usage is TRBV4-1 and J usage is TRBJ1-3; no reliable D call. This CDR3 spans 16 amino acids. V was trimmed by 0 bases and J by 0 bases, leaving 9 bases between them. CDR1 and CDR2 (germline): MGHRA, YSYEKL. This chain's CDR3 is CASSQEDLYSGNTIYF. The CDR3 DNA reads TGCGCCAGCAGCCAAGAGGACCTATACTCTGGAAACACCATATATTTT.

The chain is built from TRBV11-2 and TRBJ2-7; possibly TRBD1 for D (5 bases). The germline V gene has CDR1 SGHAT and CDR2 FQNNGV. CDR3 size: 12 residues. Trimming removed 8 bases at V and 3 bases at J, with 11 bases between. The CDR3 region has the DNA TGTGCCAGCGGTCGACAGAACTACGAGCAGTACTTC. Translating it yields CASGRQNYEQYF.

The CDR3 DNA is TGTGCCAGCAGTGACAGGCTTTTGTTCGGCTACACCTTC. This translates into CASSDRLLFGYTF. This chain links TRBV25-1 with TRBJ1-2; D is unresolved. The germline V gene encodes CDR1 MGHDK and CDR2 SYGVNS. This CDR3 is built from 13 residues. V lost 3 bases, J lost 8 bases, and 13 bases lay in between.

In this sample, this clone turned up once. The chain is built from TRBV7-9 and TRBJ2-5, with D possibly matching TRBD2 (6 bases). V was clipped by 1 base and J by 5 bases, with 11 bases between them. CDR1 and CDR2 (germline): SEHNR, FQNEAQ (reference sequence). This CDR3 is 14 amino acids long. CDR3 region: CASSLVFRGETQYF. CDR3 bases: TGTGCCAGCAGCTTAGTGTTTCGGGGGGAGACCCAGTACTTC.

As to this clone: At the DNA level, this CDR3 is encoded by other sequences in the same sample as well. The J gene is TRBJ1-1, the V gene TRBV5-1; 8 bases agree with TRBD1. CDR1 and CDR2 from the germline V gene are SGHRS and YFSETQ. The V gene end was trimmed by 0 bases and the J gene end by 4 bases; junction bases not matched to a gene: 8. This CDR3 has 16 amino acids. CDR3 sequence (DNA): TGCGCCAGCAGCTTGGTCCAGGGGGCTCTGGGCACTGAAGCTTTCTTT. It translates to CASSLVQGALGTEAFF.

This clone was detected only once. This chain connects TRBV5-1 to TRBJ1-1; D gene unclear. Germline V gene sequence: CDR1 SGHRS, CDR2 YFSETQ. Trimming pared 4 bases from V and 4 bases from J, leaving 11 bases between. The CDR3 is 13 residues long. The CDR3 region is CASSPDTSTEAFF. The CDR3 coding sequence is TGCGCCAGCAGCCCCGACACGAGCACTGAAGCTTTCTTT.

This chain links TRBV5-1 with TRBJ1-1; perhaps TRBD1 as D (5 bases). Between the trimmed V and J ends, which lost 4 bases and 3 bases, there was a span of 13 bases. The CDR3 extends over 14 amino acids. CDR1 SGHRS and CDR2 YFSETQ come from the germline V gene. CDR3 amino acids: CASSPRQKDTEAFF. The CDR3 DNA follows: TGCGCCAGCAGCCCTCGACAGAAGGACACTGAAGCTTTCTTT.

This clone showed up just a few times. This chain connects TRBV18 to TRBJ2-3; perhaps TRBD2 as D (6 bases). The germline V gene has CDR1 KGHSH and CDR2 LQKENI. Trimming removed 4 bases at V and 2 bases at J, with 7 bases between. CDR3 length: 13 amino acids. CDR3 DNA: TGTGCCAGCTCACGGGACTTCACAGATACGCAGTATTTT. This codes for CASSRDFTDTQYF.

Details on this clone: Additional DNA sequences in this sample encode the identical CDR3. This rearrangement joins TRBV7-2 to TRBJ2-7; 11 bases line up with TRBD2. From germline, CDR1 is SGHTA and CDR2 FQGNSA. J was trimmed by 3 bases and V by 5 bases; bases with no gene match: 3. The CDR3 is made up of 14 amino acids. CDR3 sequence: CASSPGLAGYEQYF. In DNA form, the CDR3 reads TGTGCCAGCAGCCCTGGACTAGCGGGCTACGAGCAGTACTTC. Full variable domain (missing parts from reference TRBV7-2 and TRBJ2-7): GAGVSQSPSNKVTEKGKDVELRCDPISGHTALYWYRQSLGQGLEFLIYFQGNSAPDKSGLPSDRFSAERTGGSVSTLTIQRTQQEDSAVYLCASSPGLAGYEQYFGPGTRLTVT.

This clone is a singleton in its sample. The chain employs TRBV5-5 and TRBJ1-1; D is unresolved. CDR1 is SGHKS and CDR2 is YYEKEE in the germline V gene (reference sequence). This CDR3 is built from 14 residues. The V and J ends lost 7 bases and 5 bases respectively, with 18 bases between them. For the CDR3, the DNA is TGTGCCAGCGAGATAGGGCCCGGAGGGACTGAAGCTTTCTTT. Amino acid sequence: CASEIGPGGTEAFF.

Note on this clone: At the DNA level, this CDR3 is encoded by other sequences in the same sample as well. Written as DNA, the CDR3 is TGTGCCAGCAGCTTGGGGGGCGCAGATACGCAGTATTTT. The encoded protein is CASSLGGADTQYF. The chain joins TRBV11-2 to TRBJ2-3; D is perhaps TRBD1 or TRBD2 (6 bases each). From germline, CDR1 is SGHAT and CDR2 FQNNGV. The CDR3 has 13 residues. V was shortened by 3 bases and J by 4 bases, with 8 bases between the two germline ends.

CDR3 bases: TGTGCCAGCAGTAACCCGGCGACTCAGTACGAGCAGTACTTC. As protein: CASSNPATQYEQYF. The chain recombines TRBV28 with TRBJ2-7; D is unresolved. With 5 bases removed from V and 4 bases from J, the gap between germline ends came to 15 bases. The V gene's germline CDR1 is MDHEN and CDR2 SYDVKM. The CDR3 is 14 residues long. The complete variable domain, with remaining parts taken from reference TRBV28 and TRBJ2-7, reads DVKVTQSSRYLVKRTGEKVFLECVQDMDHENMFWYRQDPGLGLRLIYFSYDVKMKEKGDIPEGYSVSREKKERFSLILESASTNQTSMYLCASSNPATQYEQYFGPGTRLTVT.

This chain joins TRBV7-2 and TRBJ1-1; D unresolved. The length of the CDR3 is 14 residues. CDR1 and CDR2 from the germline V gene are SGHTA and FQGNSA. V lost 4 bases and J lost 5, with 14 bases in between. For the CDR3, the DNA is TGTGCCAGCAGCTCCTTACGGGTCACGACTGAAGCTTTCTTT. Its translation: CASSSLRVTTEAFF. The entire variable domain, with the rest obtained from reference TRBV7-2 and TRBJ1-1, is as follows: GAGVSQSPSNKVTEKGKDVELRCDPISGHTALYWYRQSLGQGLEFLIYFQGNSAPDKSGLPSDRFSAERTGGSVSTLTIQRTQQEDSAVYLCASSSLRVTTEAFFGQGTRLTVV.

V usage is TRBV10-2 and J usage is TRBJ2-3; 9 bases fit TRBD2. V dropped 4 bases and J dropped 8; count of bases not matched to a gene: 10. This CDR3 region has 15 residues. Germline V gene sequence: CDR1 WSHSY, CDR2 SAAADI. This CDR3 reads CASSVRASGIGTQYF. In nucleotides, the CDR3 is TGCGCCAGCAGTGTTCGGGCTAGCGGGATCGGTACGCAGTATTTT.

The V and J genes are TRBV15 and TRBJ2-1; D might be TRBD2 (6 bases). Trimming left V 0 bases short and J 7 bases short, with 10 bases between. This CDR3 region has 14 residues. Germline assignment: CDR1 LNHNV and CDR2 YYDKDF (reference sequence). The CDR3 nucleotides read TGTGCCACCAGCAGAGATCAGCGGGCTAATGAGCAGTTCTTC. This sequence encodes CATSRDQRANEQFF.

The chain has TRBV7-2 and TRBJ2-1; D may correspond to TRBD1 or TRBD2 (5 bases each). CDR1 is SGHTA and CDR2 is FQGNSA in the germline V gene. V shed 1 base and J shed 6 bases, with 13 bases lying between them. CDR3 size: 15 residues. CDR3 coding DNA: TGTGCCAGCAGCTTAGTACGTGGTGGGGGCAATGAGCAGTTCTTC. It is translated as CASSLVRGGGNEQFF.

The V and J genes are TRBV28 and TRBJ1-2, with D possibly matching TRBD1 (5 bases). Trimming removed 10 bases at V and 4 bases at J, with 16 bases between. CDR1 is MDHEN and CDR2 is SYDVKM in the germline V gene. The CDR3 is made up of 13 amino acids. CDR3 nucleotides: TGTGCCACCTACCCGGGGCTTAGCTATGGCTACACCTTC. Its translation is CATYPGLSYGYTF.

For this clone: Other DNA sequences in the same sample also yield this CDR3. The J gene is TRBJ2-7, the V gene TRBV5-1; 13 bases agree with TRBD2. Trimming at V came to 5 bases and at J to 2 bases, leaving 1 base not matched to a gene. This CDR3 has 14 amino acids. Germline loops: CDR1 SGHRS, CDR2 YFSETQ. The CDR3 DNA reads TGCGCCAGCAGTGGGACTAGCGGGACCTACGAGCAGTACTTC. It is translated as CASSGTSGTYEQYF.

The chain employs TRBV6-1 and TRBJ2-7; 11 nucleotides agree with TRBD2. The CDR3 length is 15 residues. Losses at the gene ends were 5 bases for V and 3 bases for J; bases not matched to a gene: 6. The germline CDR1 and CDR2 sequences are MNHNS and SASEGT. This CDR3 reads CASSISGRALYEQYF. The CDR3 DNA sequence: TGTGCCAGCAGTATTAGCGGGAGGGCCCTCTACGAGCAGTACTTC.

This clone was counted a single time. This rearrangement joins TRBV11-3 to TRBJ1-1, with a possible D match to TRBD1 (6 bases). The CDR3 has 16 amino acids. Germline CDR1 is SGHNT and CDR2 is YENEEA. Trimming removed 5 bases at V and 5 bases at J, with 21 bases between. CDR3 sequence reads: CASSPGGGVRGTEAFF. The CDR3 DNA is TGTGCCAGCAGCCCTGGGGGGGGCGTTCGTGGAACTGAAGCTTTCTTT.

This chain uses TRBV7-3 with TRBJ2-7; possibly TRBD2 for D (7 bases). V gave up 0 bases and J gave up 1 base, with 13 bases separating them. From germline, CDR1 is SGHTA and CDR2 FQGTGA. The CDR3 has 16 amino acids. The chain's CDR3 is CASSLTGGGPSYEQYF. The CDR3 DNA reads as TGTGCCAGCAGCTTAACTGGCGGGGGCCCTTCCTACGAGCAGTACTTC.

The chain couples TRBV5-5 to TRBJ2-3; the match to TRBD2 covers 11 bases. V trimming: 3 bases; J trimming: 6 bases; junction bases outside the gene matches: 15. Per germline, CDR1 SGHKS and CDR2 YYEKEE (reference sequence). The CDR3 has 18 residues. CDR3 sequence: CASSWGKLAGDSVDTQYF. The DNA for the CDR3 is TGTGCCAGCAGCTGGGGTAAACTAGCGGGGGACTCGGTGGATACGCAGTATTTT.

This clone was seen once. The chain has TRBV11-1 and TRBJ2-1; 9 bases are a match to TRBD2. Trimming cost V 5 bases and J 4 bases; bases outside gene matches: 9. The CDR3 covers 16 residues. The V gene's germline CDR1 is SGHAT and CDR2 FQDESV (reference sequence). CDR3 DNA sequence: TGTGCCAGCAGCCCCACCCTAGCGGGATCATACAATGAGCAGTTCTTC. Protein product: CASSPTLAGSYNEQFF.